This is a list of T cell receptor beta chains from one sample in a study of blood T cell repertoires in COVID-19. TCRdb keeps only in-frame clones here, not all; method: immunoSEQ multiplex PCR. The sample yields 350,000 to 500,000 clones, roughly 90% seen once. The specimen sequenced was PBMCs or T cells enriched from blood (not recorded which). These TCRs come from a woman aged 18-29 years who had been exposed to COVID-19. Each CDR3 is given with its conserved first and last residue. A D gene is named only where the DNA matches it firmly. Rows give clone size only sometimes, using once, few, many, or a class for an expanded clone.

v_gene	j_gene	d_gene	len	abundance	CDR3nt	CDR3aa
TRBV18	TRBJ2-1	TRBD2	16	once	TGTGCCAGCTCACCACCGGGACTAGCGGTCGTCCATGAGCAGTTCTTC	CASSPPGLAVVHEQFF
TRBV29-1	TRBJ1-4	TRBD1	14	few	TGCAGCGTCGCGCGACAGGGGGCAAGTGAAAAACTGTTTTTT	CSVARQGASEKLFF
TRBV5-4	TRBJ2-5	TRBD1	14	-	TGTGCCAGCAGCTCAGGGACAGCCCAAGAGACCCAGTACTTC	CASSSGTAQETQYF
TRBV7-2	TRBJ1-5	-	15	-	TGTGCCAGCAGCTTAAATGCACAGTTCAATCAGCCCCAGCATTTT	CASSLNAQFNQPQHF
TRBV5-4	TRBJ2-7	TRBD2	15	-	TGTGCCAGCAGCTTGGCCGGGACTACATCCTACGAGCAGTACTTC	CASSLAGTTSYEQYF
TRBV2	TRBJ2-7	-	13	-	TGTGCCAGCAGTGAAGCCCTCGGTGAGGAGCAGTACTTC	CASSEALGEEQYF
TRBV25-1	TRBJ2-2	TRBD2	17	-	TGTGCCAGCAGTGAATTTGGTCTAGCGGGAGCCACCGGGGAGCTGTTTTTT	CASSEFGLAGATGELFF
TRBV11-2	TRBJ1-1	TRBD1	15	few	TGTGCCAGCAGCTTATCGGGACAGACGAACACTGAAGCTTTCTTT	CASSLSGQTNTEAFF
TRBV7-2	TRBJ1-3	-	15	-	TGTGCCAGCAGCTCCCTCCGTTCCTCTGGAAACACCATATATTTT	CASSSLRSSGNTIYF
TRBV5-5	TRBJ2-1	-	12	-	TGTGCCAGCAGCCCTCGGGAGAGTGAGCAGTTCTTC	CASSPRESEQFF
TRBV19	TRBJ2-6	-	17	few	TGTGCCAGTAGTACACGCGGGACCCTCTCTGGGGCCAACGTCCTGACTTTC	CASSTRGTLSGANVLTF
TRBV28	TRBJ1-2	TRBD1	12	-	TGTGCCAGCACCGACAGGGTCTATGGCTACACCTTC	CASTDRVYGYTF
TRBV27	TRBJ1-6	-	14	-	TGTGCCAGCACAGGGGAAACCTATAATTCACCCCTCCACTTT	CASTGETYNSPLHF
TRBV4-3	TRBJ1-3	-	17	-	TGCGCCAGCAGCCAAGACCTCCCCGGTATCGCTGGAAACACCATATATTTT	CASSQDLPGIAGNTIYF
TRBV6-2/TRBV6-3	TRBJ2-4	-	14	once	TGTGCCAGCAGTTACTCGAGAGCACTAAACATTCAGTACTTC	CASSYSRALNIQYF
TRBV7-9	TRBJ2-3	-	17	-	TGTGCCAGCAGCTCCGCGGGTGGACTCCTAAGCACAGATACGCAGTATTTT	CASSSAGGLLSTDTQYF
TRBV25-1	TRBJ2-7	TRBD2	14	-	TGTGCCAGCTCGCTAGCGGGGGAAACATACGAGCAGTACTTC	CASSLAGETYEQYF
TRBV28	TRBJ1-5	-	16	few	TGTGCCAGCAGTTTAACGGTCGGGTATTCCAATCAGCCCCAGCATTTT	CASSLTVGYSNQPQHF
TRBV9	TRBJ1-6	-	16	-	TGTGCCAGCAGCGTAGGAGGCGCAGGGTATAATTCACCCCTCCACTTT	CASSVGGAGYNSPLHF
TRBV6-5	TRBJ1-5	TRBD1	15	-	TGTGCCAGCAGCCGGGACAGCAGGGGCGATCAGCCCCAGCATTTT	CASSRDSRGDQPQHF
TRBV28	TRBJ1-1	-	15	-	TGTGCCAGCAGTCCCGGAGGCGGGGAGGCCACTGAAGCTTTCTTT	CASSPGGGEATEAFF
TRBV4-3	TRBJ1-1	-	14	-	TGCGCCAGCAGCCAATCGGACATACGTCTAGGCGCTTTCTTT	CASSQSDIRLGAFF
TRBV6-6	TRBJ1-2	-	12	few	TGTGCCAGCAGTCACCCAGCGGGGGATCCCACCTTC	CASSHPAGDPTF
TRBV24-1	TRBJ1-1	-	16	-	TGTGCCACCAGTGACTTTGGGGAGGGGGTGAACACTGAAGCTTTCTTT	CATSDFGEGVNTEAFF
TRBV19	TRBJ2-7	TRBD2	16	-	TGTGCCAGTAGTTCTCGGACTAGCGGGAGGCACGGCGAGCAGTACTTC	CASSSRTSGRHGEQYF